The TCR beta chain under discussion was sequenced for a study of tumor-infiltrating lymphocytes in primary liver carcinoma. The CDR3 loop spans 13 amino acids. CDR1 and CDR2 (germline): SQVTM, ANQGSEA. Joint extraction of RNA and DNA used 20-30 mg of bulk tissue that was unsorted. The study, taken as a whole, reports: A significantly higher top-250-clone fraction was recorded for tumors than for blood (p = 0.039).

Constant-region priming of roughly 0.45 ug total RNA yielded TCR beta cDNA. Libraries covering TCR beta were generated through three nested multiplex PCR rounds (using a slightly modified ARM-PCR). The two initial PCR rounds, around 11 cycles each, used TRBV1-TRBV30 forward and C-beta reverse primers. TCRdb ran MiXCR on the multiplex PCR reads and lists one entry per CDR3 protein. This table has some 120,000 distinct CDR3 sequences, around 64% appearing once. Notes on this clonotype: Its cognate antigen is unknown. One junction end disagrees with the germline gene, perhaps due to a read error.

The sequence was obtained from a woman aged 60-75 years with primary liver carcinoma and hepatitis B virus infection. The sequenced material came from liver tumor tissue from sampling region 3. Subset noted: tumor region T3, left-lateral pole. V gene TRBV29-1 combines with J gene TRBJ2-2, with a tentative D call TRBD1 (6 bases). The CDR3: CSIEQGNTGELFF. As DNA, the CDR3 is TGTAGCATTGAACAGGGGAACACCGGGGAGCTGTTTTTT.